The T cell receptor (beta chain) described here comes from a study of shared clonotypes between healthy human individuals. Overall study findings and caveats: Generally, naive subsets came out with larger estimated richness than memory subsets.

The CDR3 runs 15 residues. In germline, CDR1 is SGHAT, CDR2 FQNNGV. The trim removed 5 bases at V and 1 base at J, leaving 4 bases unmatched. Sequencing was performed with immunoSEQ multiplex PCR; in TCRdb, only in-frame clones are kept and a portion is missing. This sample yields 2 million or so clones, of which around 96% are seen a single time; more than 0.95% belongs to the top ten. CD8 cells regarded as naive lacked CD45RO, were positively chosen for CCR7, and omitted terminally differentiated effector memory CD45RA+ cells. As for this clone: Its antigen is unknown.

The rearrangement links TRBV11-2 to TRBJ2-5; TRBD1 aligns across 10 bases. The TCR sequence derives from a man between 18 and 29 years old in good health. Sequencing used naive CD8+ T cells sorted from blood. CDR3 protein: CASSTWTGGQETQYF. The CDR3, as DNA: TGTGCCAGCAGCACCTGGACAGGGGGCCAAGAGACCCAGTACTTC.